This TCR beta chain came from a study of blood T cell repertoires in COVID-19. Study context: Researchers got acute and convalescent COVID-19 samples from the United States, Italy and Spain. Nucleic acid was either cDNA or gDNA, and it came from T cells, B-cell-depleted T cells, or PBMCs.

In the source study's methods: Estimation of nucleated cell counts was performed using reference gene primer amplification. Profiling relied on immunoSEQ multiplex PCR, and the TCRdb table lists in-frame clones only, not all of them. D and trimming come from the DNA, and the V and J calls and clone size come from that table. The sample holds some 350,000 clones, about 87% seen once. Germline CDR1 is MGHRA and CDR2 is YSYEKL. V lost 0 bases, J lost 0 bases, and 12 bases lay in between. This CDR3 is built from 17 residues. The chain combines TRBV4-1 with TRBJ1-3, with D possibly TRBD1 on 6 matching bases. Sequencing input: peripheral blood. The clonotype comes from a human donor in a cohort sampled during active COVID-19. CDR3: CASSQDPPGASGNTIYF. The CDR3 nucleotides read TGCGCCAGCAGCCAAGACCCTCCAGGGGCCTCTGGAAACACCATATATTTT.